This TCR beta chain comes out of a study of T cells in Graves' hyperthyroidism and ophthalmopathy. Study outcomes and limitations: Stable hyperthyroidism and ophthalmopathy were separated using 13 V-J signatures. Blood shared most expanded thyroid clonotypes above 0.001.

Disease duration was under 3 months in the ophthalmopathy patients, who also had a Clinical Activity Score of at least 3 and a NOSPECS grade of at least 4. What was amplified from RNA transcripts were TCR beta CDR3 regions. The study used the HTBI primer set for a first-round RT-PCR of the TCR CDR3. TCRdb passed the multiplex PCR reads through MiXCR, listing each CDR3 protein once. The top ten clones hold roughly a sixth of a sample with roughly 380,000 distinct CDR3 sequences, around 18% of them seen once. This clonotype was counted many times. The antigen is not known. The receptor's source is a woman in her forties with Graves' ophthalmopathy. The sequencing sample was made of blood.

CDR3 sequence (DNA): TGTGCCAGCAGTGAAAGGGTTGTCAGCAATCAGCCCCAGCATTTT. It specifies CASSERVVSNQPQHF. The V call is TRBV6-1, the J call TRBJ1-5; D unclear. V lost 2 bases to trimming and J lost 1 base, with 9 bases between them. The CDR3 spans 15 residues. CDR1 and CDR2 (germline): MNHNS, SASEGT.